These T cell receptor beta chains were read from a single sample in a study of T cells after posttransplantation cyclophosphamide. Generated by immunoSEQ multiplex PCR, the TCRdb table keeps only in-frame clones and is missing some. The sample has 4,000 to 6,000 clones; around 66% are singletons. The material sequenced was memory CD8+ T cells sorted from blood. These receptors were collected from a woman aged 55-70 years in good health, CMV-negative, and a related stem cell transplant donor. Both conserved end residues are part of each CDR3.

j_gene,v_gene,CDR3aa
TRBJ2-5,TRBV30,CAWSTAGEQYF
TRBJ1-6,TRBV4-3,CASSQDTRDRFYSPLHF
TRBJ1-2,TRBV13,CASSLGTGDYGYTF
TRBJ2-2,TRBV7-6,CASSPDGGAGELFF
TRBJ1-3,TRBV6-6,CASRSIGGAGNTIYF
TRBJ2-2,TRBV6-4,CASSDSASTNTGELFF
TRBJ1-5,TRBV7-2,CASSLGGVPQHF
TRBJ2-3,TRBV30,CAWSVYEDFDTQYF
TRBJ2-7,TRBV4-2,CASSQIPGTYEQYF
TRBJ2-1,TRBV6-6,CASSYSSGNEQFF
TRBJ1-1,TRBV10-3,CAISEGGTEAFF
TRBJ1-6,TRBV7-9,CASSSGRGSGNSPLHF
TRBJ2-3,TRBV27,CAKDRGGPETQYF
TRBJ2-1,TRBV5-4,CASSQQYRGGAYNEQFF
TRBJ2-1,TRBV2,CASSGRGTSGSGEQFF
TRBJ2-2,TRBV4-3,CASSQVVQAYTGELFF
TRBJ2-2,TRBV5-1,CASSSRDRPTGELFF
TRBJ2-1,TRBV10-1,CASSDSGGNFNEQFF
TRBJ2-7,TRBV5-1,CASSKTGPKTSSYEQYF
TRBJ1-2,TRBV28,CASSEGQGGYGYTF
TRBJ1-5,TRBV19,CASSIWTGSNQPQHF
TRBJ1-1,TRBV5-1,CASSFRRAGGFEAFF
TRBJ2-3,TRBV4-1,CASSQVAGTTDTQYF
TRBJ2-3,TRBV9,CASSPGLAGVTDTQYF
TRBJ2-7,TRBV6-5,CASSYDRSYEQYF
TRBJ2-1,TRBV7-9,CASSSLRQAHEQFF
TRBJ2-2,TRBV19,CASRQGLAGELFF
TRBJ1-2,TRBV9,CASSVGSGTGGFGYTF
TRBJ2-1,TRBV7-2,CASSLASGGQGLQADNEQFF